The T cell receptor beta chain under discussion was sequenced for a study of T cell clonotyping in hematopoietic cell transplantation. Germline CDR1 and CDR2: SQVTM and ANQGSEA. Deletions cut 7 bases from V and 11 bases from J, with 17 bases between. This CDR3 has 11 amino acids. Specified time point: recipient sample about 28 days before transplant, after cytoreduction. Assay: immunoSEQ multiplex PCR; the TCRdb copy retains only in-frame clones and omits some. This sample has some 76,000 clones, with 96% found just once. Here the sequenced sample was peripheral blood mononuclear cells, taken before stem cell transplant. The receptor was derived from a woman in her 50s with acute myeloid leukemia. Some clones in this sample may be carry-over from other donors' samples. The rearrangement uses TRBV29-1 and TRBJ1-1; D uncertain. The CDR3 reads CSATWALGAFF. In DNA form, the CDR3 reads TGCAGCGCTACGTGGGCCCTTGGTGCTTTCTTT.